Listed below are T cell receptor beta chains from one sample, sequenced in a study of shared clonotypes between healthy human individuals. The repertoire was sequenced with immunoSEQ multiplex PCR; TCRdb's copy has only in-frame clones and lacks some. The data contain about 2.4 million clones, 90% to 95% of them singletons. The sample taken for sequencing was naive CD4+ T cells from PBMCs. The receptors here all came from a man between 18 and 29 years old in good health. Some clones in this sample may be carry-over from other donors' samples. The CDR3 runs from the conserved cysteine through the conserved F or W. D genes are given only for firm matches. The size entry is marked missing in some rows and otherwise reads once, few, many or a size class.

TRBJ1-1 | - | TRBV2 | - | TGTGCCAGCAGTGAGAGTCAGCGTGGCACTGAAGCTTTCTTT | CASSESQRGTEAFF
TRBJ1-3 | - | TRBV28 | - | TGTGCCAGCCGGGACTCTGGAAACACCATATATTTT | CASRDSGNTIYF
TRBJ2-5 | - | TRBV11-1 | - | TGTGCCAGCAGCCCGCTGGGTCAAGAGACCCAGTACTTC | CASSPLGQETQYF
TRBJ2-5 | TRBD2 | TRBV9 | - | TGTGCCAGCAGCGTTAGCGGGATGTCGGAGACCCAGTACTTC | CASSVSGMSETQYF
TRBJ1-1 | TRBD1 | TRBV5-1 | - | TGCGCCAGCAGCTTCTCGTCAGGGGGTAGGGACACTGAAGCTTTCTTT | CASSFSSGGRDTEAFF
TRBJ2-4 | - | TRBV14 | - | TGTGCCAGCAGCCAAGATTCGGCTGGGAAAAACATTCAGTACTTC | CASSQDSAGKNIQYF
TRBJ2-2 | - | TRBV18 | - | TGTGCCAGCTCTCCGGATCCGAGCCCCACCGGGGAGCTGTTTTTT | CASSPDPSPTGELFF
TRBJ1-2 | - | TRBV28 | - | TGTGCCAGCAGTCCCTCAGACATCTTATATGGCTACACCTTC | CASSPSDILYGYTF
TRBJ2-1 | - | TRBV4-1 | - | TGCGCCAGCAGCCCCCTTCCTCCTCCAGCCTACAATGAGCAGTTCTTC | CASSPLPPPAYNEQFF
TRBJ1-4 | - | TRBV28 | - | TGTGCCAGCAGTTTGCCCAGACGGAATGAAAAACTGTTTTTT | CASSLPRRNEKLFF
TRBJ2-3 | - | TRBV30 | - | TGTGCCTGGGCGGTGCGGGGTGCGACAGATACGCAGTATTTT | CAWAVRGATDTQYF
TRBJ2-7 | - | TRBV14 | - | TGTGCCAGCAGCCAAGATCCCAGGACCAGGGACGAGCAGTACTTC | CASSQDPRTRDEQYF
TRBJ2-7 | - | TRBV20-1 | - | TGCAGTGCTAGTAGGTCGGACGAGCAGTACTTC | CSASRSDEQYF
TRBJ2-3 | - | TRBV9 | - | TGTGCCAGCAGCGTAGTTGGGGGTACGCAGTATTTT | CASSVVGGTQYF
TRBJ1-5 | - | TRBV4-3 | - | TGCGCCAGCAGCCAAGATATTGTCCAGCCCCAGCATTTT | CASSQDIVQPQHF
TRBJ2-5 | TRBD1 | TRBV18 | - | TGTGCCAGCTCACCACGGACAGGGGGTCAAGAGACCCAGTACTTC | CASSPRTGGQETQYF
TRBJ2-7 | TRBD1 | TRBV5-6 | - | TGTGCCAGCAGCTTGGGTTTACGGGACAGGGTACACGAGCAGTACTTC | CASSLGLRDRVHEQYF
TRBJ2-5 | - | TRBV30 | - | TGTGCCTGGAGTGTGGGCAGGGTCGGGGAGACCCAGTACTTC | CAWSVGRVGETQYF
TRBJ1-2 | TRBD1 | TRBV28 | - | TGTGCCAGCAGAAAAATGGACAGGATTAATTATGGCTACACCTTC | CASRKMDRINYGYTF
TRBJ2-1 | - | TRBV20-1 | - | TGCAGTGCTACCGGCAATGAGCAGTTCTTC | CSATGNEQFF
TRBJ1-5 | - | TRBV4-1 | - | TGCGCCAGCAGCCAAGGGTCCTCAAGCGGGCCGGGACCCCAGCATTTT | CASSQGSSSGPGPQHF
TRBJ1-3 | TRBD1 | TRBV9 | - | TGTGCCAGCAGCGTCGACAGGGGGCTAGGAAACACCATATATTTT | CASSVDRGLGNTIYF
TRBJ1-1 | TRBD1 | TRBV28 | once | TGTGCCAGCAGATCCTCCGGGACAGGGGTCCGATCGAACACTGAAGCTTTCTTT | CASRSSGTGVRSNTEAFF
TRBJ2-7 | TRBD2 | TRBV7-2 | - | TGTGCCAGCAGCTTAGGAGCGGGAGCCTCTCCCTCCTACGAGCAGTACTTC | CASSLGAGASPSYEQYF